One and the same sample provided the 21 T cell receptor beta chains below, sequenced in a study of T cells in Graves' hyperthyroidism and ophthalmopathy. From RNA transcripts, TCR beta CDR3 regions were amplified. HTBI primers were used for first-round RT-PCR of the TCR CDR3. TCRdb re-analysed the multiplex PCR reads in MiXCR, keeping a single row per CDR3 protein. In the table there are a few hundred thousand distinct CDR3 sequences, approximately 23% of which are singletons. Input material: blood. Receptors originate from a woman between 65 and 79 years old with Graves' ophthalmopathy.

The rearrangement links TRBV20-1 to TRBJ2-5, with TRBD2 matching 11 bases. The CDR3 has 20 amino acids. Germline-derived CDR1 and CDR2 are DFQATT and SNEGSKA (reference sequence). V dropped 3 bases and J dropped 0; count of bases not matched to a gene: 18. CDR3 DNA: TGCAGTGCTAGCCTCTATAGCGGGAGGGCCCTTGAAACGTACCAAGAGACCCAGTACTTC. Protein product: CSASLYSGRALETYQETQYF.

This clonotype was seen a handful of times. CDR3 in DNA: TGCGCCAGCAGCTCCGACAGGGACACTGAAGCTTTCTTT. Residues: CASSSDRDTEAFF. The chain links TRBV5-1 to TRBJ1-1, with 7 bases identical to TRBD1. Germline loops: CDR1 SGHRS, CDR2 YFSETQ. The J segment lost 3 bases and the V segment lost 3 bases, leaving 2 bases of the junction unmatched. The CDR3 has 13 residues.

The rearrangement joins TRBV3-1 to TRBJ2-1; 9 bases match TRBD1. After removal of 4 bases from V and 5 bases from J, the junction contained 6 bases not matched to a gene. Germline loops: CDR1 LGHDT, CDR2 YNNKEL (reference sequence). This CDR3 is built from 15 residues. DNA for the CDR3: TGTGCCAGCAGCCCCGGGACAGGGTGGGACAATGAGCAGTTCTTC. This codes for CASSPGTGWDNEQFF.

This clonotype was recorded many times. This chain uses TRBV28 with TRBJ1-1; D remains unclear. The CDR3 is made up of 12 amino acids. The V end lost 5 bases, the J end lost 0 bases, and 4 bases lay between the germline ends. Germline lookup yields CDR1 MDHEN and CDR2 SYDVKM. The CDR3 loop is CASSVMNTEAFF. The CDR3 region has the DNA TGTGCCAGCAGTGTGATGAACACTGAAGCTTTCTTT.

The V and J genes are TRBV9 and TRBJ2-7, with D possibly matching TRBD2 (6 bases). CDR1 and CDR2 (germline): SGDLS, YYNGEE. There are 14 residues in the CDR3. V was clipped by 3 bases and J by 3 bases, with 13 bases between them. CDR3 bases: TGTGCCAGCAGCGCTGGGACTTTCGTCTACGAGCAGTACTTC. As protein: CASSAGTFVYEQYF.

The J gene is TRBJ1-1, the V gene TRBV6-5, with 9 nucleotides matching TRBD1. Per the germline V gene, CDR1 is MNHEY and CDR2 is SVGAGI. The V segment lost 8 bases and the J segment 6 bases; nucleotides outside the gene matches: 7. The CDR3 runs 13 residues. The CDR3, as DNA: TGTGCCAGCGGTTGGACAGGGGCCGCTGAAGCTTTCTTT. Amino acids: CASGWTGAAEAFF.

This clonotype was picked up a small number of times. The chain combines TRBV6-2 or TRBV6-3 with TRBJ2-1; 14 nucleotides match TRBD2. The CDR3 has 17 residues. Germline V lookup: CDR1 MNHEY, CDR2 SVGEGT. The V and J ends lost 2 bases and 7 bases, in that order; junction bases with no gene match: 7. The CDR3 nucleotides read TGTGCCAGCAGTTACACAGGACTAGCGGGAGGCTTAAATGAGCAGTTCTTC. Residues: CASSYTGLAGGLNEQFF.

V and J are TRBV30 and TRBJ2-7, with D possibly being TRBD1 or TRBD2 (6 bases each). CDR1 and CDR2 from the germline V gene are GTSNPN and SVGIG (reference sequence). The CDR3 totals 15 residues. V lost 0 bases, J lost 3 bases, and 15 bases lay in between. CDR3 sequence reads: CAWSVRSGGVYEQYF. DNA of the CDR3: TGTGCCTGGAGTGTAAGGTCCGGGGGCGTCTACGAGCAGTACTTC.

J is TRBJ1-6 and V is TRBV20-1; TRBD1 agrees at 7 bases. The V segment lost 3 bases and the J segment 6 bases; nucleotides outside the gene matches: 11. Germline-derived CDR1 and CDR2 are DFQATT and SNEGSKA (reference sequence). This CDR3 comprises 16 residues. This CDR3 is CSARTPRDSINSPLHF. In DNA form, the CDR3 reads TGCAGTGCTAGGACCCCACGGGACAGCATTAATTCACCCCTCCACTTT.

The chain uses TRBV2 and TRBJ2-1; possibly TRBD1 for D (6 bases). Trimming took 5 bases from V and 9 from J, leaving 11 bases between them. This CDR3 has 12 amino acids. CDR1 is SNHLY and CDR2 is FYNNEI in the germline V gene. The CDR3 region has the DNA TGTGCCAGCAGTTACAGGGACGGTGAGCAGTTCTTC. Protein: CASSYRDGEQFF.

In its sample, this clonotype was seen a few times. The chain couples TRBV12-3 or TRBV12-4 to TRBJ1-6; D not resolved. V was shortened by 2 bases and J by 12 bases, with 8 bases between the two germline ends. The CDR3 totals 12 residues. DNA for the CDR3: TGTGCCAGCAGTTTACAGCTTTTACCCCTCCACTTT. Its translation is CASSLQLLPLHF.

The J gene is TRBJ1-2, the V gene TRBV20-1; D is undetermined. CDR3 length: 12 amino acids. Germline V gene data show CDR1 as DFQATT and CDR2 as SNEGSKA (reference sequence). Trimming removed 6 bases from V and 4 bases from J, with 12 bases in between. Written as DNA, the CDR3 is TGCAGTGCGTCTCAGGTTCTCTATGGCTACACCTTC. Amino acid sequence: CSASQVLYGYTF.

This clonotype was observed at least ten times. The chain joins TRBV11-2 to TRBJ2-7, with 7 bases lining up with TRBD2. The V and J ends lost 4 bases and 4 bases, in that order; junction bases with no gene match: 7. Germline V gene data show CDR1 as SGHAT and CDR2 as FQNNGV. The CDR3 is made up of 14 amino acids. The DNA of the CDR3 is TGTGCCAGCAGCTCCGTGACTAGCTTGTACGAGCAGTACTTC. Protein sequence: CASSSVTSLYEQYF.

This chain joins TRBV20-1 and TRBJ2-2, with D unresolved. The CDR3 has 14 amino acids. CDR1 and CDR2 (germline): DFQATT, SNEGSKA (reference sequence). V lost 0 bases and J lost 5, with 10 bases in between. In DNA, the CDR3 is TGCAGTGCTAGAGATACCCAAGTTACCGGGGAGCTGTTTTTT. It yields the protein CSARDTQVTGELFF.

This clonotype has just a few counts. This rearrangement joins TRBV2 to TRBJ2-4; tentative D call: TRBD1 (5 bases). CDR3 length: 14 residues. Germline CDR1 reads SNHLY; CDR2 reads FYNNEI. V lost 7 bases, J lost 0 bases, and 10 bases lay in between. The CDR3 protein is CASTQGLAKNIQYF. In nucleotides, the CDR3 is TGTGCCAGCACCCAGGGCCTAGCCAAAAACATTCAGTACTTC.

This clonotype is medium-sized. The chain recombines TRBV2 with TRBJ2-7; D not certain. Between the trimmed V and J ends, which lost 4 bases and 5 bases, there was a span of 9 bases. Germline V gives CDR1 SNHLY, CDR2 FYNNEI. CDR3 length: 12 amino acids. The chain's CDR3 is CASSVLANEQYF. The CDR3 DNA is TGTGCCAGCAGTGTGTTGGCGAACGAGCAGTACTTC.

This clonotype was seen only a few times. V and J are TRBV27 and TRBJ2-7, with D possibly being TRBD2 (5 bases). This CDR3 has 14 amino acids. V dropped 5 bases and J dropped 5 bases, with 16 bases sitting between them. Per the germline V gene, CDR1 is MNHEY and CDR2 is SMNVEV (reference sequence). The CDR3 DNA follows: TGTGCCAGCAGTGTCCGACCCAACGGGAACGAGCAGTACTTC. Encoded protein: CASSVRPNGNEQYF.

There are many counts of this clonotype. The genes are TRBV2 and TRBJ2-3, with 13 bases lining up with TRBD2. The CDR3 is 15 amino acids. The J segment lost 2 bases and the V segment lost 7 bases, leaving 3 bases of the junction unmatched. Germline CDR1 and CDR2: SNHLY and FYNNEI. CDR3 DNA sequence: TGTGCCAGCACTGGGACTAGCGGGGCCACAGATACGCAGTATTTT. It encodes CASTGTSGATDTQYF.

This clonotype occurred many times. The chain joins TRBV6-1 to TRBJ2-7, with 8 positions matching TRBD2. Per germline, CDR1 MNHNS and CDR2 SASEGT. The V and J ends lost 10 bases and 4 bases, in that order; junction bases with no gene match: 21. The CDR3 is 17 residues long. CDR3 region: CATSQTSSGLAGYEQYF. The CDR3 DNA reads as TGTGCCACTTCTCAAACTTCGTCTGGGCTAGCGGGTTACGAGCAGTACTTC.

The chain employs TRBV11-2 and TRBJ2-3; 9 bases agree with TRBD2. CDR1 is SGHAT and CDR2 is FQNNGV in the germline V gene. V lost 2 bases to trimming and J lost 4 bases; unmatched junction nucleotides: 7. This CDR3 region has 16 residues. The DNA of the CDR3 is TGTGCCAGCAGCTTACGGCTAGCGGGACTCGCAGATACGCAGTATTTT. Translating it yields CASSLRLAGLADTQYF.

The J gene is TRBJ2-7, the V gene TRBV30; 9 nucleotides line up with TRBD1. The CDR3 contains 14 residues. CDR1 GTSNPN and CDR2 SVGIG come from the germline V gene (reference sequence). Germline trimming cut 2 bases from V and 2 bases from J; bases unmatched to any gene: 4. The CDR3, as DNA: TGTGCCTGGAGTATCCGGACAGGGGCCTACGAGCAGTACTTC. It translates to CAWSIRTGAYEQYF.